Presented here are 28 T cell receptor beta chains from one specimen sequenced in a study of cytomegalovirus exposure and HLA in healthy donors. Primers for the PCR totalled 60 Vbeta and 13 Jbeta. Sequencing used immunoSEQ multiplex PCR; TCRdb keeps in-frame clones, though not all of them. The table records around 100,000 clones, roughly four fifths of them present only once. The sample comprised PBMCs. Receptors were obtained from a male donor in good health and CMV-seropositive.

Only a few counts were recorded for this clone. This chain joins TRBV4-3 and TRBJ2-3, with D perhaps TRBD2 (6 bases). The CDR3 totals 16 residues. V was clipped by 1 base and J by 0 bases, with 11 bases between them. Germline loops: CDR1 LGHNA, CDR2 YSLEER. The CDR3 sequence: CASSQVPGLSTDTQYF. In DNA form, the CDR3 reads TGCGCCAGCAGCCAAGTCCCGGGACTTAGCACAGATACGCAGTATTTT.

The chain has TRBV20-1 and TRBJ1-1; maybe TRBD1 (6 bases). Germline V gene lookup returns CDR1 DFQATT and CDR2 SNEGSKA (reference sequence). The CDR3 extends over 11 amino acids. Trimming removed 6 bases at V and 11 bases at J, with 16 bases between. The CDR3 DNA is TGCAGTGCCAGGTACAGGGTTGGGGCTTTCTTT. Its protein product is CSARYRVGAFF.

This chain joins TRBV7-2 and TRBJ2-5, with TRBD2 identical over 8 bases. This CDR3 is built from 14 residues. The germline V gene has CDR1 SGHTA and CDR2 FQGNSA. V trimming: 3 bases; J trimming: 5 bases; junction bases outside the gene matches: 5. CDR3 bases: TGTGCCAGCAGCTTCACTAGCGGATGGGAGACCCAGTACTTC. Translating gives CASSFTSGWETQYF.

This chain uses TRBV28 with TRBJ2-1; the match to TRBD2 covers 10 bases. The CDR3 totals 16 residues. The J segment lost 4 bases and the V segment lost 4 bases, leaving 7 bases of the junction unmatched. The germline gives CDR1 MDHEN, CDR2 SYDVKM. The CDR3 here is CASSSSSGGPYNEQFF. The CDR3, as DNA: TGTGCCAGCAGTTCCTCTAGCGGGGGCCCTTACAATGAGCAGTTCTTC.

This sequence joins TRBV10-3 and TRBJ1-2; a weak D match, TRBD1 (5 bases). The germline V gene has CDR1 ENHRY and CDR2 SYGVKD. Trimming took off 10 bases at V and 3 bases at J, with 18 bases between the two ends. The CDR3 is made up of 14 amino acids. The DNA of the CDR3 is TGTGCCACCAAAGGGTTTGGGGGGGACTATGGCTACACCTTC. Its translation is CATKGFGGDYGYTF.

V and J are TRBV5-1 and TRBJ2-7; 11 positions match TRBD1. From germline, CDR1 is SGHRS and CDR2 YFSETQ. The CDR3 runs 16 residues. The J segment lost 3 bases and the V segment lost 0 bases, leaving 5 bases of the junction unmatched. The CDR3 sequence: CASSLAGDRGNYEQYF. CDR3 DNA: TGCGCCAGCAGCTTGGCGGGGGACAGGGGGAACTACGAGCAGTACTTC.

CDR3 coding DNA: TGTGCCAGCTCGCTCAAGACAGGGACGAACACTGAAGCTTTCTTT. Translating gives CASSLKTGTNTEAFF. V gene TRBV18 combines with J gene TRBJ1-1; 7 bases agree with TRBD1. Germline assignment: CDR1 KGHSH and CDR2 LQKENI. Losses at the gene ends were 6 bases for V and 1 base for J; bases not matched to a gene: 8. The CDR3 extends over 15 amino acids. Full variable domain (outside the CDR3, taken from reference TRBV18 and TRBJ1-1): NAGVMQNPRHLVRRRGQEARLRCSPMKGHSHVYWYRQLPEEGLKFMVYLQKENIIDESGMPKERFSAEFPKEGPSILRIQQVVRGDSAAYFCASSLKTGTNTEAFFGQGTRLTVV.

The J gene is TRBJ1-2, the V gene TRBV29-1; TRBD1 matches 10 bases. CDR1 is SQVTM, CDR2 ANQGSEA, per germline. This CDR3 contains 11 residues. The CDR3, as DNA: TGCGGCCATGACAGGGGGCATGGCTACACCTTC. This sequence encodes CGHDRGHGYTF.

The chain couples TRBV29-1 to TRBJ2-1, with a possible D match to TRBD1 (5 bases). The CDR3 is made up of 13 amino acids. Trimming removed 4 bases at V and 6 bases at J, with 13 bases between. The germline V gene encodes CDR1 SQVTM and CDR2 ANQGSEA. The DNA for the CDR3 is TGCAGCGTTGGCAGGTCTGGGGCCAATGAGCAGTTCTTC. Translating it yields CSVGRSGANEQFF.

The CDR3 nucleotides read TGTGCCAGCAGCTCAGGACAGGGGGGTGAAACTGAAGCTTTCTTT. Protein: CASSSGQGGETEAFF. J is TRBJ1-1 and V is TRBV7-8; 10 bases fit TRBD1. Losses at the gene ends were 4 bases for V and 5 bases for J; bases not matched to a gene: 7. The CDR3 length is 15 residues. Germline CDR1 reads SGHVS; CDR2 reads FQNEAQ.

The chain joins TRBV5-6 to TRBJ1-2; D is possibly TRBD1 (5 bases). Looked up from germline, CDR1 is SGHDT and CDR2 is YYEEEE. Trimming stripped 1 base from V and 3 bases from J, with 10 bases between. The CDR3 spans 14 residues. CDR3 protein: CASSLLRGDYGYTF. CDR3 in DNA: TGTGCCAGCAGCTTGCTTCGGGGGGACTATGGCTACACCTTC.

The rearrangement uses TRBV5-1 and TRBJ2-1; 11 positions match TRBD2. Trimming at V came to 2 bases and at J to 6 bases, leaving 4 bases not matched to a gene. CDR1 SGHRS and CDR2 YFSETQ come from the germline V gene. The CDR3 has 15 residues. The CDR3 is CASSFLAGGSNEQFF. The DNA of the CDR3 is TGCGCCAGCAGCTTTTTAGCGGGGGGGAGCAATGAGCAGTTCTTC.

The chain joins TRBV6-1 to TRBJ1-1; a weak D match, TRBD1 (6 bases). Trimming removed 0 bases from V and 14 bases from J, with 25 bases in between. CDR1 and CDR2 (germline): MNHNS, SASEGT. The CDR3 has 16 residues. CDR3: CASSEAIGGGLGGAFF. The CDR3 region has the DNA TGTGCCAGCAGTGAAGCTATAGGGGGGGGCTTAGGAGGCGCATTCTTT.

This clone was seen a few times. The CDR3 loop reads CASSPQGLSTDTQYF. The CDR3 DNA sequence: TGTGCCAGCAGCCCGCAGGGCTTGAGCACAGATACGCAGTATTTT. V is TRBV7-3 and J is TRBJ2-3; a weak D match, TRBD1 (5 bases). Germline loops: CDR1 SGHTA, CDR2 FQGTGA. The CDR3 sequence is 15 residues long. The V gene lost 5 bases and the J gene lost 0 bases, with 12 bases spanning the gap.

The count of this clone is one. The chain is built from TRBV18 and TRBJ1-6, with 9 bases that match TRBD1. V was pared by 5 bases and J by 7 bases, with 9 bases of the junction left unmatched. The CDR3 is made up of 16 amino acids. Germline-derived CDR1 and CDR2 are KGHSH and LQKENI. CDR3 residues: CASSSFTGGDNSPLHF. In DNA, the CDR3 is TGTGCCAGCTCATCTTTCACAGGGGGCGACAATTCACCCCTCCACTTT.

CDR3 in DNA: TGTGCCAGCAGAGATACTAGCGGGGGGGCCTTGACAGATACGCAGTATTTT. As protein: CASRDTSGGALTDTQYF. This sequence joins TRBV7-2 and TRBJ2-3, with TRBD2 matching over 13 bases. Germline V CDR1 and CDR2: SGHTA, FQGNSA. V was clipped by 6 bases and J by 3 bases; unmatched bases: 9. This CDR3 region has 17 residues. Looking up the rest from reference TRBV7-2 and TRBJ2-3 gives the full variable domain: GAGVSQSPSNKVTEKGKDVELRCDPISGHTALYWYRQSLGQGLEFLIYFQGNSAPDKSGLPSDRFSAERTGGSVSTLTIQRTQQEDSAVYLCASRDTSGGALTDTQYFGPGTRLTVL.

The chain couples TRBV18 to TRBJ2-7; no clear D gene. Germline V gene lookup returns CDR1 KGHSH and CDR2 LQKENI. V was shortened by 1 base and J by 3 bases, with 7 bases between the two germline ends. The CDR3 has 13 residues. The CDR3 spells CASSPQELYEQYF. The CDR3 coding sequence is TGTGCCAGCTCACCACAGGAGCTCTACGAGCAGTACTTC.

The V call is TRBV6-4, the J call TRBJ2-3; 7 positions agree with TRBD2. The CDR3 length is 15 residues. V shed 3 bases, J shed 5 bases, and the junction held 8 bases outside the gene matches. Per the germline V gene, CDR1 is MRHNA and CDR2 is SNTAGT. In nucleotides, the CDR3 is TGTGCCAGCAGTGAGGGTTCGGGGGGAGGAGATACGCAGTATTTT. Protein sequence: CASSEGSGGGDTQYF.

This clone was recorded a few times. V gene TRBV2 combines with J gene TRBJ2-7; D possibly corresponds to TRBD1 (5 bases). From germline, CDR1 is SNHLY and CDR2 FYNNEI. The CDR3 sequence is 16 residues long. V was shortened by 10 bases and J by 0 bases, with 22 bases between the two germline ends. CDR3 coding DNA: TGTGCCAACCTTCCTCAAAAGGACATCGGCTCCTACGAGCAGTACTTC. This codes for CANLPQKDIGSYEQYF.

The chain joins TRBV11-3 to TRBJ1-2; weak D call: TRBD1 (6 bases). Trimming left V 1 base short and J 13 bases short, with 16 bases between. CDR3 length: 13 amino acids. Germline V gene lookup returns CDR1 SGHNT and CDR2 YENEEA. Here the CDR3 reads CASSLVFDRTGTF. As DNA, the CDR3 is TGTGCCAGCAGCTTAGTTTTCGACAGGACGGGCACCTTC.

V is TRBV5-1 and J is TRBJ2-2, with 7 bases identical to TRBD1. Germline V gives CDR1 SGHRS, CDR2 YFSETQ. The CDR3 consists of 15 residues. The junction had 2 bases not matched to a gene; V was cut back by 1 base and J by 2 bases. This CDR3 reads CASSLPGGNTGELFF. The CDR3 DNA is TGCGCCAGCAGCTTGCCAGGGGGTAACACCGGGGAGCTGTTTTTT.

The CDR3 sequence is CASSDSSGGADVNEQFF. DNA for the CDR3: TGTGCCAGCAGTGACTCGAGCGGGGGGGCTGACGTAAATGAGCAGTTCTTC. The chain joins TRBV6-4 to TRBJ2-1; 10 positions agree with TRBD2. J lost 7 bases, V lost 0 bases, and 9 bases had no gene match. The germline V gene has CDR1 MRHNA and CDR2 SNTAGT. This CDR3 has 17 residues.

This clone was found many times. V is TRBV4-2 and J is TRBJ1-5, with D hard to call. Trimming took off 2 bases at V and 1 base at J, with 12 bases between the two ends. The CDR3 contains 16 residues. The V gene's germline CDR1 is LGHNA and CDR2 YNFKEQ. This chain's CDR3 is CASSQSEWESNQPQHF. The CDR3 region has the DNA TGTGCCAGCAGCCAATCAGAGTGGGAGAGCAATCAGCCCCAGCATTTT.

The rearrangement links TRBV28 to TRBJ1-1; D is unresolved. Germline V CDR1 and CDR2: MDHEN, SYDVKM. The V end lost 6 bases, the J end lost 4 bases, and 9 bases lay between the germline ends. The CDR3 is 12 residues long. As DNA, the CDR3 is TGTGCCAGCAGCCCCGGCGGCACTGAAGCTTTCTTT. Translating it yields CASSPGGTEAFF.

The chain employs TRBV29-1 and TRBJ2-2; TRBD1 aligns across 7 bases. In germline, CDR1 is SQVTM, CDR2 ANQGSEA. The CDR3 is 13 amino acids. V trimming: 6 bases; J trimming: 3 bases; junction bases outside the gene matches: 4. CDR3 sequence: CSVGTDYTGELFF. In DNA form, the CDR3 reads TGCAGCGTGGGGACAGATTACACCGGGGAGCTGTTTTTT.

This clone turned up a few times. V gene TRBV9 combines with J gene TRBJ1-1, with TRBD1 identical over 7 bases. V lost 4 bases to trimming and J lost 6 bases; unmatched junction nucleotides: 9. This CDR3 comprises 14 residues. Germline V gene data show CDR1 as SGDLS and CDR2 as YYNGEE. The DNA of the CDR3 is TGTGCCAGCAGCCGCACAGGGGTGCTCGCTGAAGCTTTCTTT. Protein: CASSRTGVLAEAFF.

Comment on this clone: Other DNA variants within this sample encode the same CDR3. V is TRBV6-5 and J is TRBJ1-1, with a weak D call TRBD1 (6 bases). Between the trimmed V and J ends, which lost 2 bases and 5 bases, there was a span of 9 bases. The length of the CDR3 is 13 residues. Germline V CDR1 and CDR2: MNHEY, SVGAGI. As DNA, the CDR3 is TGTGCCAGCAGTTACCGTAGGGGGACTGAAGCTTTCTTT. It encodes CASSYRRGTEAFF.

J is TRBJ1-2 and V is TRBV5-1, with TRBD1 matching 7 bases. Germline V gene sequence: CDR1 SGHRS, CDR2 YFSETQ. The CDR3 length is 13 residues. V lost 0 bases, J lost 6 bases, and 2 bases stayed unmatched. The DNA of the CDR3 is TGCGCCAGCAGCTTGGGACAGGGAGATGGCTACACCTTC. This sequence encodes CASSLGQGDGYTF.